The rows below give T cell receptor beta chains drawn from one sample of a study of molecular identifiers for immune sequencing clone quantification. MiXCR, applied by TCRdb to the PCR reads, yields one record per CDR3 protein. The sample contains hundreds of thousands of distinct CDR3 sequences, around 25% of which appear only once. Sequencing was done on a sample of naive CD8+ T cells from blood, with Jurkat cell RNA spiked in. All receptors come from a human donor in good health. Some libraries in this study had Jurkat cell RNA spiked in. Each CDR3 is given with its conserved first and last residue. D genes are given only for firm matches. The size field is filled for only some rows; it gives once, few, many or a size class.

CDR3 protein	CDR3 DNA	J gene	CDR3 length	clone size	V gene	D gene
CASREKPGTGVYSNQPQHF	TGTGCCAGCAGGGAAAAGCCCGGGACAGGGGTCTATAGCAATCAGCCCCAGCATTTT	TRBJ1-5	19	.	TRBV6-1	TRBD1
CASSLLAGGGEQFF	TGTGCCAGCAGTTTACTAGCGGGAGGGGGTGAGCAGTTCTTC	TRBJ2-1	14	many	TRBV28	TRBD2
CSARETVYEQYF	TGCAGTGCTAGGGAGACAGTCTACGAGCAGTACTTC	TRBJ2-7	12	many	TRBV20-1	.
CASSLLAEGQDTQYF	TGTGCCAGCAGTCTACTAGCGGAGGGGCAGGATACGCAGTATTTT	TRBJ2-3	15	.	TRBV12-3/TRBV12-4	TRBD2
CASSERILGNYGYTF	TGTGCCAGCAGTGAAAGGATACTGGGCAACTATGGCTACACCTTC	TRBJ1-2	15	many	TRBV6-1	.
CASSFYPGPYEQYF	TGTGCCAGCAGCTTCTACCCGGGTCCCTATGAGCAGTACTTC	TRBJ2-7	14	many	TRBV7-2	.
CASSDRYQETQYF	TGTGCCAGCAGCGACCGGTACCAAGAGACCCAGTACTTC	TRBJ2-5	13	many	TRBV9	.
CASSPTEPSNQPQHF	TGTGCCAGCTCACCGACAGAACCCAGCAATCAGCCCCAGCATTTT	TRBJ1-5	15	.	TRBV18	.
CASSYNRDLNTEAFF	TGTGCCAGCAGTTACAATCGGGACCTGAACACTGAAGCTTTCTTT	TRBJ1-1	15	few	TRBV6-6	.
CASSQVGETGELFF	TGTGCCAGCAGCCAAGTAGGAGAGACCGGGGAGCTGTTTTTT	TRBJ2-2	14	many	TRBV3-1	.
CASSQAGTGNTDTQYF	TGCGCCAGCAGCCAAGCCGGGACAGGGAACACAGATACGCAGTATTTT	TRBJ2-3	16	.	TRBV4-1	TRBD1
CASSQTYSWLYEQYF	TGCGCCAGCAGCCAAACTTATAGTTGGCTCTACGAGCAGTACTTC	TRBJ2-7	15	many	TRBV4-3	.
CASSLEAYEQYF	TGTGCCAGCAGCTTGGAAGCCTACGAGCAGTACTTC	TRBJ2-7	12	many	TRBV7-9	.
CSARDPSGPSNFEAFF	TGCAGTGCTAGAGATCCTTCGGGACCCTCCAATTTCGAAGCTTTCTTT	TRBJ1-1	16	few	TRBV20-1	.
CASSTGQGALYEQYF	TGTGCCAGCAGCACGGGACAGGGGGCGTTGTACGAGCAGTACTTC	TRBJ2-7	15	few	TRBV13	TRBD1
CASSDRQGLQTQYF	TGTGCCAGCAGCGATAGACAGGGTCTGCAGACCCAGTACTTC	TRBJ2-5	14	many	TRBV14	TRBD1
CASSRSTGSDEQYF	TGTGCCAGCAGCAGAAGTACAGGTTCGGACGAGCAGTACTTC	TRBJ2-7	14	many	TRBV7-9	.
CASSAGQGPYTEAFF	TGTGCCAGCAGCGCCGGACAGGGCCCCTACACTGAAGCTTTCTTT	TRBJ1-1	15	few	TRBV9	TRBD1
CASSLGQVGYVNTEAFF	TGTGCCAGCAGCTTGGGCCAGGTGGGGTACGTGAACACTGAAGCTTTCTTT	TRBJ1-1	17	many	TRBV5-6	.
CASSLFRDPPGYEQFF	TGTGCCAGCAGTTTATTCCGGGACCCGCCGGGATATGAGCAGTTCTTC	TRBJ2-1	16	.	TRBV27	.
CATSRFPTSRDNEQFF	TGTGCCACCAGCAGATTCCCGACTAGCCGCGACAATGAGCAGTTCTTC	TRBJ2-1	16	.	TRBV15	TRBD2
CSVAGGGTIYAQYF	TGCAGCGTTGCAGGGGGGGGCACTATCTACGCGCAGTACTTC	TRBJ2-7	14	.	TRBV29-1	.
CASSIGSGRIYEQYF	TGTGCCAGTAGTATAGGAAGCGGGAGGATTTACGAGCAGTACTTC	TRBJ2-7	15	.	TRBV19	TRBD2
CSAKRQGLWSTDTQYF	TGCAGTGCTAAGAGACAGGGACTGTGGAGCACAGATACGCAGTATTTT	TRBJ2-3	16	many	TRBV20-1	.
CASSSALDRETETQYF	TGTGCCAGCAGCTCGGCCCTAGACAGGGAGACGGAGACCCAGTACTTC	TRBJ2-5	16	.	TRBV5-6	TRBD1
CASSVAELAGAFEQYF	TGTGCCAGCAGCGTAGCTGAATTAGCGGGAGCGTTCGAGCAGTACTTC	TRBJ2-7	16	few	TRBV9	TRBD2
CASSYGASSYNEQFF	TGTGCCAGCAGTTACGGGGCTAGCTCCTACAATGAGCAGTTCTTC	TRBJ2-1	15	few	TRBV6-5	.
CASSLAAGGPGDTQYF	TGTGCCAGCAGCTTAGCAGCGGGGGGGCCCGGAGATACGCAGTATTTT	TRBJ2-3	16	many	TRBV13	TRBD2
CAHRGGIGTDTQYF	TGTGCCCATCGGGGGGGAATTGGGACAGATACGCAGTATTTT	TRBJ2-3	14	many	TRBV5-8	TRBD2
CASRTSGAQETQYF	TGTGCCAGCAGAACTAGCGGTGCCCAAGAGACCCAGTACTTC	TRBJ2-5	14	many	TRBV2	TRBD2
CASLPRGGSTDTQYF	TGTGCCAGTCTCCCGCGGGGGGGGAGCACAGATACGCAGTATTTT	TRBJ2-3	15	many	TRBV12-3/TRBV12-4	TRBD2
CASSSAYTDTQYF	TGTGCCAGCAGCTCCGCGTACACAGATACGCAGTATTTT	TRBJ2-3	13	.	TRBV5-6	.
CASNHQGSHQPQHF	TGTGCCAGCAACCACCAGGGGTCCCATCAGCCCCAGCATTTT	TRBJ1-5	14	many	TRBV12-3/TRBV12-4	.
CASTSSGNTIYF	TGTGCCAGTACCTCCTCTGGAAACACCATATATTTT	TRBJ1-3	12	.	TRBV19	.
CASSSPPGLEQFF	TGTGCCAGCAGCTCTCCTCCGGGACTAGAGCAGTTCTTC	TRBJ2-1	13	many	TRBV7-2	TRBD2
CASSSYQGDTQYF	TGTGCCAGCAGTTCTTACCAGGGAGATACGCAGTATTTT	TRBJ2-3	13	few	TRBV12-3/TRBV12-4	.
CSARDRAAEQYF	TGCAGTGCTAGGGACAGGGCCGCCGAGCAGTACTTC	TRBJ2-7	12	many	TRBV20-1	TRBD1
CASSIVAGQGANEQYF	TGTGCCAGTAGTATAGTCGCGGGACAGGGGGCCAACGAGCAGTACTTC	TRBJ2-7	16	few	TRBV19	TRBD1
CASSQVQTGIDYGYTF	TGTGCCAGCAGCCAAGTTCAAACAGGCATTGACTATGGCTACACCTTC	TRBJ1-2	16	.	TRBV3-1	.
CASRPGQRRPATPYF	TGCGCCAGCCGCCCGGGACAGCGCCGCCCAGCTACGCCGTATTTT	TRBJ2-3	15	.	TRBV4-3	TRBD1
CASSPQTALGNYEQYF	TGTGCCAGCAGCCCCCAGACGGCTTTGGGGAACTACGAGCAGTACTTC	TRBJ2-7	16	few	TRBV3-1	.
CASSQDIRGTEAFF	TGTGCCAGCAGCCAAGACATTCGGGGAACTGAAGCTTTCTTT	TRBJ1-1	14	many	TRBV14	.
CASSREDSPNYGYTF	TGTGCCAGTAGTAGGGAGGACAGTCCTAACTATGGCTACACCTTC	TRBJ1-2	15	.	TRBV19	.
CSVLGGDSNQPQHF	TGCAGCGTTCTAGGGGGCGATAGCAATCAGCCCCAGCATTTT	TRBJ1-5	14	few	TRBV29-1	TRBD1
CASSQSTGGYEQYF	TGTGCCAGCAGCCAATCGACAGGGGGGTACGAGCAGTACTTC	TRBJ2-7	14	many	TRBV7-9	TRBD1
CASSASDSSTGELFF	TGTGCCAGCAGCGCTTCGGACAGCTCAACCGGGGAGCTGTTTTTT	TRBJ2-2	15	few	TRBV9	.
CASSEGVTGTDTQYF	TGTGCCAGCAGCGAGGGGGTGACGGGCACAGATACGCAGTATTTT	TRBJ2-3	15	many	TRBV9	.
CASSLGTGRTYEQYF	TGCGCCAGCAGCCTAGGGACCGGTAGAACCTACGAGCAGTACTTC	TRBJ2-7	15	many	TRBV5-1	.
CASIQTSGVADTQYF	TGTGCCAGCATTCAGACTAGTGGGGTCGCAGATACGCAGTATTTT	TRBJ2-3	15	many	TRBV12-3/TRBV12-4	.
CASSLTRDITDTQYF	TGTGCCAGCAGTTTAACACGGGACATCACAGATACGCAGTATTTT	TRBJ2-3	15	many	TRBV28	.
CASSLDFGTANSSTDTQYF	TGTGCCAGCAGCTTGGATTTTGGGACAGCTAACTCTAGCACAGATACGCAGTATTTT	TRBJ2-3	19	many	TRBV5-6	TRBD1
CASGLPRPRSWYGYTF	TGTGCTAGTGGTTTGCCCCGACCCCGAAGTTGGTATGGCTACACCTTC	TRBJ1-2	16	many	TRBV12-5	.
CARRIPGPGSYAQYF	TGCGCCCGCCGAATCCCCGGGCCCGGGTCCTACGCGCAGTACTTC	TRBJ2-7	15	.	TRBV23-1	.
CSAGGTGNSGQYF	TGCAGTGCTGGCGGGACAGGTAATAGTGGGCAGTACTTC	TRBJ2-7	13	.	TRBV20-1	TRBD1
CASSIPGELFF	TGTGCCAGTAGTATTCCTGGGGAGCTGTTTTTT	TRBJ2-2	11	many	TRBV19	.
CASRSSGSYNEQFF	TGTGCCAGCAGGTCTAGCGGCTCCTACAATGAGCAGTTCTTC	TRBJ2-1	14	few	TRBV28	TRBD2
CASSQSPTSEANEKLFF	TGCGCCAGCAGTCAATCCCCCACGTCGGAGGCTAATGAAAAACTGTTTTTT	TRBJ1-4	17	.	TRBV23-1	.
CASSLTIGGSVNEQFF	TGTGCCAGCAGCTTAACGATTGGGGGGTCGGTCAATGAGCAGTTCTTC	TRBJ2-1	16	.	TRBV7-9	.
CASSVVGGKDTQYF	TGTGCCAGCAGCGTGGTAGGGGGGAAGGATACGCAGTATTTT	TRBJ2-3	14	many	TRBV9	.